Shown below are 26 T cell receptor beta chains from a single sample sequenced in a study of blood T cell repertoires in COVID-19. Clones were sequenced by immunoSEQ multiplex PCR, and TCRdb holds only the in-frame ones, with some missing. The sample includes about 300,000 clones, around 92% of them seen just once. Sequencing was performed on peripheral blood. The receptors were gathered from a woman under 40 with COVID-19, enrolled during active disease.

The rearrangement links TRBV19 to TRBJ1-1; no clear D gene. The CDR3 is made up of 12 amino acids. V was cut by 5 bases and J by 4 bases, with 8 bases left in between. Looked up from germline, CDR1 is LNHDA and CDR2 is SQIVND (reference sequence). The CDR3 bases are TGTGCCAGTAGTCTATCCTCCACTGAAGCTTTCTTT. It translates to CASSLSSTEAFF.

The chain recombines TRBV5-5 with TRBJ1-6, with 9 bases fitting TRBD1. The CDR3 sequence is 15 residues long. Unmatched junction bases numbered 4, after V lost 0 bases and J lost 9 bases. Germline CDR1 reads SGHKS; CDR2 reads YYEKEE (reference sequence). The CDR3 loop reads CASSLDRGRPSPLHF. The CDR3 region has the DNA TGTGCCAGCAGCTTGGACAGGGGGCGCCCTTCACCCCTCCACTTT.

CDR3 DNA: TGTGCCAGTAGTCCCGTCACAGCCAATGGGCCCCAGCATTTT. Translated: CASSPVTANGPQHF. The chain uses TRBV19 and TRBJ1-5; D is undetermined. CDR3 length: 14 residues. Germline assignment: CDR1 LNHDA and CDR2 SQIVND (reference sequence). Trimming removed 5 bases from V and 9 bases from J, with 17 bases in between. The full variable domain, in which reference TRBV19 and TRBJ1-5 provide the parts outside the CDR3, is DGGITQSPKYLFRKEGQNVTLSCEQNLNHDAMYWYRQDPGQGLRLIYYSQIVNDFQKGDIAEGYSVSREKKESFPLTVTSAQKNPTAFYLCASSPVTANGPQHFGDGTRLSIL.

The V call is TRBV5-1, the J call TRBJ2-3; D is uncertain. Germline V gene data show CDR1 as SGHRS and CDR2 as YFSETQ. This CDR3 is built from 12 residues. Trimming removed 4 bases from V and 6 bases from J, with 9 bases in between. The CDR3 region is CASSPLDDTQYF. The CDR3 region has the DNA TGCGCCAGCAGCCCCTTAGATGATACGCAGTATTTT.

The chain combines TRBV5-4 with TRBJ2-2; 12 positions match TRBD2. The CDR3 runs 16 residues. Germline lookup yields CDR1 SGHNT and CDR2 YYREEE (reference sequence). V was pared by 1 base and J by 6 bases, with 4 bases of the junction left unmatched. CDR3 protein: CASSLSPSGGAGELFF. CDR3 sequence (DNA): TGTGCCAGCAGCTTGAGCCCTAGCGGGGGGGCCGGGGAGCTGTTTTTT.

The gene calls are TRBV7-2 and TRBJ1-1; 10 bases are shared with TRBD1. The CDR3 runs 13 residues. Germline assignment: CDR1 SGHTA and CDR2 FQGNSA. V lost 6 bases to trimming and J lost 8 bases; unmatched junction nucleotides: 6. As DNA, the CDR3 is TGTGCCAGCAGTCGGGACAGGGGTGCCGAAGCTTTCTTT. It translates to CASSRDRGAEAFF.

This chain links TRBV6-5 with TRBJ2-2; 8 positions match TRBD1. CDR3 length: 14 residues. The germline V gene encodes CDR1 MNHEY and CDR2 SVGAGI. V lost 8 bases, J lost 3 bases, and 5 bases stayed unmatched. This CDR3 reads CASGTGGDTGELFF. In DNA form, the CDR3 reads TGTGCCAGCGGGACAGGCGGAGACACCGGGGAGCTGTTTTTT.

J is TRBJ2-7 and V is TRBV19; TRBD1 is a possible D gene (6 bases). Per the germline V gene, CDR1 is LNHDA and CDR2 is SQIVND (reference sequence). The CDR3 spans 15 residues. V was clipped by 4 bases and J by 0 bases, with 13 bases between them. The DNA of the CDR3 is TGTGCCAGTAGTAAGGGGACACCTAGCTCCTACGAGCAGTACTTC. Protein sequence: CASSKGTPSSYEQYF.

This chain connects TRBV28 to TRBJ1-2, with D unclear. The CDR3 is made up of 11 amino acids. The germline gives CDR1 MDHEN, CDR2 SYDVKM. The ends were cut back, 6 bases at V and 8 bases at J, with 10 bases in the middle. CDR3 residues: CASRSRGGYTF. CDR3 DNA: TGTGCCAGCAGATCAAGAGGAGGCTACACCTTC.

A few counts support this clone. The CDR3 is CASSTGTLNQPQHF. In DNA, the CDR3 is TGTGCCAGCTCAACCGGGACACTTAATCAGCCCCAGCATTTT. The genes are TRBV18 and TRBJ1-5, with D perhaps TRBD1 (6 bases). In germline, CDR1 is KGHSH, CDR2 LQKENI. The CDR3 spans 14 residues. V lost 5 bases to trimming and J lost 4 bases, with 12 bases between them. The full variable domain, its missing parts supplied by reference TRBV18 and TRBJ1-5, is NAGVMQNPRHLVRRRGQEARLRCSPMKGHSHVYWYRQLPEEGLKFMVYLQKENIIDESGMPKERFSAEFPKEGPSILRIQQVVRGDSAAYFCASSTGTLNQPQHFGDGTRLSIL.

This clone was picked up one time. CDR3 sequence (DNA): TGTGCCAGTTTTGGGACAGGGGGCAACGCTGAAGCTTTCTTT. Protein product: CASFGTGGNAEAFF. V and J are TRBV19 and TRBJ1-1; 12 bases map to TRBD1. CDR3 length: 14 residues. V shed 8 bases and J 6 bases; nucleotides not matched to a gene: 7. Germline lookup yields CDR1 LNHDA and CDR2 SQIVND (reference sequence). Full variable domain (remainder filled in from reference TRBV19 and TRBJ1-1): DGGITQSPKYLFRKEGQNVTLSCEQNLNHDAMYWYRQDPGQGLRLIYYSQIVNDFQKGDIAEGYSVSREKKESFPLTVTSAQKNPTAFYLCASFGTGGNAEAFFGQGTRLTVV.

The V call is TRBV30, the J call TRBJ2-7; no reliable D call. V was pared by 0 bases and J by 6 bases, with 9 bases between. Germline V gene sequence: CDR1 GTSNPN, CDR2 SVGIG (reference sequence). CDR3 length: 12 amino acids. The CDR3 loop is CAWSVTTSEQYF. DNA of the CDR3: TGTGCCTGGAGTGTTACCACCAGCGAGCAGTACTTC.

This clone was seen once. The chain uses TRBV7-3 and TRBJ1-1; D perhaps matches TRBD1 (5 bases). Germline V gene sequence: CDR1 SGHTA, CDR2 FQGTGA. The CDR3 extends over 13 amino acids. V lost 2 bases to trimming and J lost 5 bases, with 9 bases between them. The CDR3 bases are TGTGCCAGCAGCTTATTGGGGGGGACTGAAGCTTTCTTT. This codes for CASSLLGGTEAFF. Combining the CDR3 with reference TRBV7-3 and TRBJ1-1 gives the whole variable domain GAGVSQTPSNKVTEKGKYVELRCDPISGHTALYWYRQSLGQGPEFLIYFQGTGAADDSGLPNDRFFAVRPEGSVSTLKIQRTERGDSAVYLCASSLLGGTEAFFGQGTRLTVV.

V is TRBV5-5 and J is TRBJ1-5; no reliable D call. V lost 4 bases and J lost 2, with 10 bases in between. The CDR3 loop spans 14 amino acids. Germline V gene lookup returns CDR1 SGHKS and CDR2 YYEKEE (reference sequence). CDR3: CASSRGQGNQPQHF. CDR3 nucleotide sequence: TGTGCCAGCAGCCGCGGGCAGGGCAATCAGCCCCAGCATTTT.

This clone occurred once. The gene calls are TRBV7-8 and TRBJ2-7, with 7 positions matching TRBD1. Germline lookup yields CDR1 SGHVS and CDR2 FQNEAQ. CDR3 length equals 14 residues. V shed 4 bases, J shed 6 bases, and the junction held 9 bases outside the gene matches. CDR3 loop: CASSSTQGPGEQYV. The CDR3 nucleotides are TGTGCCAGCAGCTCCACACAGGGGCCCGGCGAGCAGTACGTC.

This chain joins TRBV29-1 and TRBJ1-2; 8 bases align to TRBD1. This CDR3 is 13 amino acids long. With V trimmed by 3 bases and J by 7 bases, 7 bases remained unmatched. Germline V lookup: CDR1 SQVTM, CDR2 ANQGSEA. The CDR3 sequence is CSVDAGTGSGYTF. The CDR3 coding sequence is TGCAGCGTTGATGCCGGGACAGGCTCTGGCTACACCTTC.

Regarding this clone: Compared with germline, one end of the junction differs, possibly owing to a read error. This chain's CDR3 is CASSRAMPGQHTF. The DNA for the CDR3 is TGTGCCAGCAGCCGGGCAATGCCAGGGCAGCATACTTTT. The chain employs TRBV4-2 and TRBJ1-3, with a possible D match to TRBD1 (5 bases). CDR3 size: 13 residues. Germline CDR1 reads LGHNA; CDR2 reads YNFKEQ.

The genes are TRBV6-4 and TRBJ1-2, with 12 bases that match TRBD1. The CDR3 consists of 16 residues. J lost 2 bases, V lost 2 bases, and 3 bases had no gene match. CDR1 is MRHNA and CDR2 is SNTAGT in the germline V gene. The CDR3 region is CASSDRDRGPNYGYTF. DNA for the CDR3: TGTGCCAGCAGTGACAGGGACAGGGGGCCCAACTATGGCTACACCTTC.

The chain recombines TRBV18 with TRBJ2-6; weak D call: TRBD1 (6 bases). This CDR3 has 17 amino acids. The V end was cut by 3 bases, the J end by 0 bases, with 12 bases between. CDR1 is KGHSH, CDR2 LQKENI, per germline. The CDR3 is CASSPLGANSGANVLTF. The CDR3, as DNA: TGTGCCAGCTCACCGCTGGGGGCAAACTCTGGGGCCAACGTCCTGACTTTC.

To note about this clone: Other DNA sequences within the sample encode an identical CDR3. The J gene is TRBJ1-1, the V gene TRBV9, with 7 bases aligning to TRBD1. The germline gives CDR1 SGDLS, CDR2 YYNGEE. J was trimmed by 5 bases and V by 0 bases; bases with no gene match: 4. The CDR3 has 14 residues. Here the CDR3 DNA reads TGTGCCAGCAGCGTAGGACAGGGCGGTACTGAAGCTTTCTTT. It specifies CASSVGQGGTEAFF.

The table lists this clone with a count of one. The chain links TRBV6-1 to TRBJ1-5; maybe TRBD1 (6 bases). Deletions cut 2 bases from V and 4 bases from J, with 9 bases between. The CDR3 runs 14 residues. Germline V gives CDR1 MNHNS, CDR2 SASEGT. The CDR3, as DNA: TGTGCCAGCAGTGAACAGGGGCGGAATCAGCCCCAGCATTTT. It is translated as CASSEQGRNQPQHF.

The rearrangement links TRBV5-1 to TRBJ1-6; 8 positions agree with TRBD1. Germline lookup yields CDR1 SGHRS and CDR2 YFSETQ. Germline trimming cut 3 bases from V and 8 bases from J; bases unmatched to any gene: 7. CDR3 length: 15 residues. DNA for the CDR3: TGCGCCAGCAGCTCTACAGGGGGTAGGGATTCACCCCTCCACTTT. Translated, it gives CASSSTGGRDSPLHF. Complete variable domain (other parts from reference TRBV5-1 and TRBJ1-6): KAGVTQTPRYLIKTRGQQVTLSCSPISGHRSVSWYQQTPGQGLQFLFEYFSETQRNKGNFPGRFSGRQFSNSRSEMNVSTLELGDSALYLCASSSTGGRDSPLHFGNGTRLTVT.

The rearrangement links TRBV7-2 to TRBJ2-3, with 8 bases lining up with TRBD2. The CDR3 consists of 16 residues. CDR1 is SGHTA, CDR2 FQGNSA, per germline. The V gene end was trimmed by 4 bases and the J gene end by 2 bases; junction bases not matched to a gene: 8. The CDR3 region has the DNA TGTGCCAGCAGCTCCCAGACTAGCGTACCCACAGATACGCAGTATTTT. This gives the protein CASSSQTSVPTDTQYF.

This chain joins TRBV21-1 and TRBJ1-6. TRBV21-1 is deemed a pseudogene. The CDR3 sequence is 15 residues long. CDR3: CASSKGPGLNSPLHF. CDR3 coding DNA: TGTGCCAGCAGCAAAGGCCCGGGTCTAAACTCACCCCTCCACTTT.

This clone appeared a single time. The chain recombines TRBV2 with TRBJ1-2; a weak D match, TRBD1 (6 bases). The CDR3 is 14 amino acids. Germline V gene data show CDR1 as SNHLY and CDR2 as FYNNEI. V was shortened by 6 bases and J by 4 bases, with 15 bases between the two germline ends. CDR3 bases: TGTGCCAGCAGACTGCTCAGGGGCGGCTATGGCTACACCTTC. Residues: CASRLLRGGYGYTF.

V gene TRBV5-6 combines with J gene TRBJ1-5; D is unclear. This CDR3 is built from 14 residues. V was clipped by 0 bases and J by 5 bases, with 9 bases between them. Looked up from germline, CDR1 is SGHDT and CDR2 is YYEEEE. CDR3 in DNA: TGTGCCAGCAGCTTGGGATTACGGGATCAGCCCCAGCATTTT. Protein product: CASSLGLRDQPQHF.